The 6 T cell receptor beta chains in this list originate from one sample, sequenced in a study of Tregs in tolerant kidney transplant recipients. The data were produced by immunoSEQ multiplex PCR, yet TCRdb's version contains in-frame clones alone and is incomplete. The sample yields about 18,000 clones, approximately 85% seen once. Specimen: Tregs from blood. The receptors derive from a human donor in good health.

V and J are TRBV6-5 and TRBJ2-3; D gene ambiguous. CDR3 length: 13 residues. Germline V gene lookup returns CDR1 MNHEY and CDR2 SVGAGI. V dropped 5 bases and J dropped 2 bases, with 8 bases sitting between them. The CDR3, as DNA: TGTGCCAGCAGTGTGAGGCCCACAGATACGCAGTATTTT. It yields the protein CASSVRPTDTQYF.

The chain is built from TRBV18 and TRBJ1-2, with D possibly being TRBD1 (6 bases). Germline-derived CDR1 and CDR2 are KGHSH and LQKENI. Trimming left V 5 bases short and J 2 bases short, with 21 bases between. The CDR3 is 17 amino acids. CDR3 in amino acids: CASSSGIRWDKNYGYTF. In nucleotides, the CDR3 is TGTGCCAGCTCATCGGGGATTAGATGGGACAAGAACTATGGCTACACCTTC.

J is TRBJ1-6 and V is TRBV6-1; tentative D call: TRBD1 (5 bases). The CDR3 has 15 amino acids. V lost 2 bases to trimming and J lost 10 bases, with 15 bases between them. Looked up from germline, CDR1 is MNHNS and CDR2 is SASEGT. The CDR3 spells CASSELGQGASPLHF. Here the CDR3 DNA reads TGTGCCAGCAGTGAATTGGGGCAGGGTGCGTCACCCCTCCACTTT.

The chain combines TRBV7-8 with TRBJ2-1, with 10 bases matching TRBD2. The CDR3 runs 16 residues. Germline-derived CDR1 and CDR2 are SGHVS and FQNEAQ. Trimming took 3 bases from V and 8 from J; bases not matched to a gene: 10. The CDR3 DNA sequence: TGTGCCAGCAGCTTCATAGCGGGAGGTGGTACCGATGAGCAGTTCTTC. This gives the protein CASSFIAGGGTDEQFF.

The rearrangement uses TRBV27 and TRBJ2-3; 7 positions agree with TRBD2. CDR3 length equals 15 residues. With V trimmed by 4 bases and J by 1 base, 5 bases remained unmatched. Germline values: CDR1 MNHEY, CDR2 SMNVEV (reference sequence). Here the CDR3 DNA reads TGTGCCAGCAGTTCCCCTAGCGGAGGCACAGATACGCAGTATTTT. Protein product: CASSSPSGGTDTQYF.

The rearrangement joins TRBV19 to TRBJ2-1; TRBD1 aligns across 9 bases. The ends lost 3 bases at V and 6 bases at J; junction bases unmatched: 6. This CDR3 is built from 15 residues. Per germline, CDR1 LNHDA and CDR2 SQIVND (reference sequence). The CDR3 region has the DNA TGTGCCAGTAGTATTCGGACAGGGGTAGTCAATGAGCAGTTCTTC. Its protein product is CASSIRTGVVNEQFF.